This TCR beta chain came from a study of blood T cell repertoires in COVID-19. Sequenced by immunoSEQ multiplex PCR; TCRdb stores in-frame clones only, minus some. The sample comprises 180,000 or so clones, approximately 80% of which are singletons, and under 15% rests with the top ten. CDR3 length: 16 residues. V shed 5 bases and J 4 bases; nucleotides not matched to a gene: 9. Germline CDR1 SGHVS, CDR2 FQNEAQ. Cohort placement rested on clinical history that participants reported themselves. Exposed volunteers were people who met a COVID-19 case within 2 weeks before study entry. This receptor was taken from a man aged 55 to 70 who had been exposed to COVID-19. V and J are TRBV7-8 and TRBJ2-1, with 9 bases lining up with TRBD1. The sample taken for sequencing was PBMCs or T cells enriched from blood (not recorded which). The CDR3 sequence: CASSLPTGGGYNEQFF. DNA for the CDR3: TGTGCCAGCAGCCTACCGACAGGGGGAGGGTACAATGAGCAGTTCTTC.